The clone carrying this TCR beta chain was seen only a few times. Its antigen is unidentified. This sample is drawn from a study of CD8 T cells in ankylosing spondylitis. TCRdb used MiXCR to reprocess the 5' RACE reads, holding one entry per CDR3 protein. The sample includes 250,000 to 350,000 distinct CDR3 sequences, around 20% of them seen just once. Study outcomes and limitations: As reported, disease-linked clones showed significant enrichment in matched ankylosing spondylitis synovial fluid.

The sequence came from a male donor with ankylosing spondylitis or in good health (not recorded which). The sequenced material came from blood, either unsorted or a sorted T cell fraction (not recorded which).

The CDR3 nucleotides are TGTGCCATCAGTGATCCCTCCGGTGGACCAAATCAGCCCCAGCATTTT. Residues: CAISDPSGGPNQPQHF. This chain connects TRBV10-3 to TRBJ1-5; no clear D gene. Trimming left V 3 bases short and J 4 bases short, with 16 bases between. Germline V lookup: CDR1 ENHRY, CDR2 SYGVKD. There are 16 residues in the CDR3.